The 20 T cell receptor beta chains given below trace back to one sample, sequenced in a study of identical twins. Via MiXCR, TCRdb re-called the 5' RACE reads, giving one row per CDR3 protein. The data show more than 1.5 million distinct CDR3 sequences, about 31% seen once. Specimen: cord blood. These TCRs come from a newborn girl in good health.

Only a few counts were recorded for this clonotype. The chain employs TRBV7-8 and TRBJ1-4; D possibly corresponds to TRBD1 (5 bases). This CDR3 has 15 amino acids. Trimming left V 1 base short and J 5 bases short, with 11 bases between. Germline CDR1 reads SGHVS; CDR2 reads FQNEAQ. The CDR3 here is CASSLGAGRNEKLFF. The DNA for the CDR3 is TGTGCCAGCAGCTTAGGGGCAGGGCGGAATGAAAAACTGTTTTTT. The full variable domain, its missing parts supplied by reference TRBV7-8 and TRBJ1-4, is GAGVSQSPRYKVAKRGQDVALRCDPISGHVSLFWYQQALGQGPEFLTYFQNEAQLDKSGLPSDRFFAERPEGSVSTLKIQRTQQEDSAVYLCASSLGAGRNEKLFFGSGTQLSVL.

The CDR3 protein is CASSRGFSGEQDGYTF. CDR3 coding DNA: TGTGCCAGCAGCCGCGGCTTTTCAGGGGAACAGGATGGCTACACCTTC. The chain is built from TRBV7-9 and TRBJ1-2; tentatively, D is TRBD1 (6 bases). Germline CDR1 reads SEHNR; CDR2 reads FQNEAQ (reference sequence). The CDR3 covers 16 residues. Trimming took off 5 bases at V and 6 bases at J, with 22 bases between the two ends.

The J gene is TRBJ2-1, the V gene TRBV4-1; D gene unclear. The V end was cut by 8 bases, the J end by 6 bases, with 20 bases between. The CDR3 has 15 residues. Looked up from germline, CDR1 is MGHRA and CDR2 is YSYEKL. CDR3 sequence reads: CASQTLVGPINEQFF. The CDR3 nucleotides are TGCGCCAGCCAGACCTTGGTGGGTCCGATCAATGAGCAGTTCTTC.

The chain couples TRBV28 to TRBJ2-7, with 7 nucleotides matching TRBD2. The CDR3 totals 18 residues. V trimming: 4 bases; J trimming: 3 bases; junction bases outside the gene matches: 18. Germline CDR1 MDHEN, CDR2 SYDVKM. CDR3 sequence: CASSSTSPYGRTLYEQYF. The CDR3 DNA sequence: TGTGCCAGCAGTTCGACTAGCCCTTACGGGAGAACCCTCTACGAGCAGTACTTC.

The chain's CDR3 is CASSPLGQGAHNEQYF. CDR3 coding DNA: TGTGCCAGCAGTCCTCTTGGACAGGGGGCGCACAATGAGCAGTACTTC. The chain joins TRBV28 to TRBJ2-5, with 11 bases matching TRBD1. V lost 5 bases and J lost 11; bases outside the gene matches: 16. The CDR3 loop spans 16 amino acids. Germline V CDR1 and CDR2: MDHEN, SYDVKM.

The CDR3 nucleotides read TGCGCCAGCAGCCAGACTAGTCGCCCCTACAATGAGCAGTTCTTC. It encodes CASSQTSRPYNEQFF. The chain links TRBV4-1 to TRBJ2-1, with D possibly TRBD2 on 6 matching bases. The CDR3 is made up of 15 amino acids. V was clipped by 3 bases and J by 2 bases, with 11 bases between them. Germline loops: CDR1 MGHRA, CDR2 YSYEKL.

This clonotype was recorded a few times. The V gene is TRBV7-6, the J gene TRBJ2-5, with 12 nucleotides matching TRBD2. The CDR3 is 17 amino acids. The germline V gene encodes CDR1 SGHVS and CDR2 FNYEAQ. J lost 0 bases, V lost 8 bases, and 10 bases had no gene match. This CDR3 reads CASLEGLAGGYQETQYF. DNA for the CDR3: TGTGCCAGCTTAGAGGGCCTAGCGGGGGGGTACCAAGAGACCCAGTACTTC.

This clonotype was observed a few times. The rearrangement joins TRBV10-3 to TRBJ2-1; TRBD1 or TRBD2 may be the D gene (5 bases each). Germline CDR1 is ENHRY and CDR2 is SYGVKD. This CDR3 has 13 amino acids. V shed 5 bases and J shed 6 bases, with 11 bases lying between them. The DNA of the CDR3 is TGTGCCATCAGTTCGGGGACCGCCAATGAGCAGTTCTTC. This encodes CAISSGTANEQFF.

This clonotype was picked up many times. V and J are TRBV28 and TRBJ2-4, with TRBD2 matching 7 bases. Trimming at V came to 3 bases and at J to 6 bases, leaving 5 bases not matched to a gene. This CDR3 has 14 amino acids. Per germline, CDR1 MDHEN and CDR2 SYDVKM. CDR3 DNA: TGTGCCAGCAGTTTCGAAGCGGGACTAAACATTCAGTACTTC. It specifies CASSFEAGLNIQYF.

The sample holds a few counts of this clonotype. The chain uses TRBV4-1 and TRBJ2-3; no reliable D call. The germline CDR1 and CDR2 sequences are MGHRA and YSYEKL. The CDR3 runs 17 residues. Trimming cost V 0 bases and J 0 bases, with 13 bases left between them. In nucleotides, the CDR3 is TGCGCCAGCAGCCAAGAACCTCTGGTGACCAGCACAGATACGCAGTATTTT. Protein sequence: CASSQEPLVTSTDTQYF.

The rearrangement uses TRBV4-1 and TRBJ2-1, with D perhaps TRBD2 (6 bases). Germline V gene sequence: CDR1 MGHRA, CDR2 YSYEKL. This CDR3 has 17 amino acids. V was trimmed by 0 bases and J by 2 bases, leaving 14 bases between them. CDR3 DNA sequence: TGCGCCAGCAGCCAAGATTATACGGGGGTAGCCTACAATGAGCAGTTCTTC. It codes for CASSQDYTGVAYNEQFF.

This clonotype was seen many times. The chain has TRBV20-1 and TRBJ2-3; D ambiguous. The CDR3 is 13 residues long. From germline, CDR1 is DFQATT and CDR2 SNEGSKA (reference sequence). Trimming left V 0 bases short and J 1 base short, with 5 bases between. The CDR3 loop reads CSARDLGTDTQYF. DNA for the CDR3: TGCAGTGCTAGAGATTTGGGCACAGATACGCAGTATTTT.

V and J are TRBV28 and TRBJ2-3; 7 bases agree with TRBD2. CDR1 MDHEN and CDR2 SYDVKM come from the germline V gene. The CDR3 has 17 residues. After removal of 6 bases from V and 1 base from J, the junction contained 13 bases not matched to a gene. The DNA of the CDR3 is TGTGCCAGCAGAGAAACCCGGGGGGTATGGGGCACAGATACGCAGTATTTT. As protein: CASRETRGVWGTDTQYF.

This chain links TRBV27 with TRBJ2-7, with D tentatively TRBD1 (5 bases). Trimming removed 4 bases from V and 5 bases from J, with 18 bases in between. This CDR3 spans 15 amino acids. Looked up from germline, CDR1 is MNHEY and CDR2 is SMNVEV (reference sequence). The CDR3 DNA is TGTGCCAGCAGTTATTATAGACAGCGTTATCACGAGCAGTACTTC. Encoded protein: CASSYYRQRYHEQYF.

This chain links TRBV20-1 with TRBJ2-1, with TRBD2 identical over 7 bases. Trimming removed 6 bases from V and 5 bases from J; junction bases left unmatched: 10. In germline, CDR1 is DFQATT, CDR2 SNEGSKA (reference sequence). The CDR3 sequence is 14 residues long. The DNA of the CDR3 is TGCAGTGCCCTCATGGGTCGGGGGGACAATGAGCAGTTCTTC. Protein: CSALMGRGDNEQFF.

This chain connects TRBV13 to TRBJ2-3, with TRBD2 identical over 11 bases. Germline values: CDR1 PRHDT, CDR2 FYEKMQ (reference sequence). The CDR3 contains 15 residues. With V trimmed by 0 bases and J by 6 bases, 2 bases remained unmatched. For the CDR3, the DNA is TGTGCCAGCAGCTTAGGCCGGACTAGCGGGGATACGCAGTATTTT. Translated, it gives CASSLGRTSGDTQYF.

Note on this clonotype: Germline and junction disagree at one end, which may indicate a read error. The V gene is TRBV12-3 or TRBV12-4, the J gene TRBJ2-1, with 9 bases identical to TRBD1. The DNA end favors TRBJ2-7, so the J call may be wrong. This CDR3 contains 15 residues. The DNA of the CDR3 is TGCGCCAGCAGCTTGGGACAGGGCGTCTACAATGAGCAGTACTTC. Protein product: CASSLGQGVYNEQYF.

The chain uses TRBV2 and TRBJ2-5; a possible D gene is TRBD1 (5 bases). Trimming removed 7 bases from V and 11 bases from J, with 26 bases in between. Germline loops: CDR1 SNHLY, CDR2 FYNNEI. This CDR3 has 15 residues. In DNA, the CDR3 is TGTGCCAGCACCTTAGGGGAAGGCTCCTACAATGAGCAGTACTTC. It translates to CASTLGEGSYNEQYF.

V gene TRBV7-9 combines with J gene TRBJ2-1; 7 bases fit TRBD2. With V trimmed by 8 bases and J by 9 bases, 16 bases remained unmatched. The germline V gene has CDR1 SEHNR and CDR2 FQNEAQ (reference sequence). The CDR3 is 15 residues long. The CDR3 region is CASGQRTSRVAEQFF. The CDR3 region has the DNA TGTGCCAGCGGCCAAAGGACTAGTCGTGTTGCTGAGCAGTTCTTC.

In this sample, this clonotype turned up a few times. V gene TRBV5-6 combines with J gene TRBJ2-1, with D hard to call. The germline gives CDR1 SGHDT, CDR2 YYEEEE. This CDR3 is 15 amino acids long. Deletions cut 0 bases from V and 4 bases from J, with 11 bases between. CDR3 sequence (DNA): TGTGCCAGCAGCTTGGAGCCCCCGCCTTACAATGAGCAGTTCTTC. Amino acids: CASSLEPPPYNEQFF.